This TCR beta chain derives from a study of T cell responses to AZD1222 COVID-19 vaccine. About this clone itself: Its target is not known.

Measured with immunoSEQ multiplex PCR; TCRdb has only the in-frame clones, and not every one. In the table there are approximately 180,000 clones, about 90% of which are singletons. CDR1 LGHDT and CDR2 YNNKEL come from the germline V gene (reference sequence). The V end lost 4 bases, the J end lost 3 bases, and 19 bases lay between the germline ends. The CDR3 runs 16 residues. General observations from the study: Epitopes outside B.1.351 and B.1.1.7 mutated regions reportedly drew nearly half of spike TCRs. Donors, mostly white British, included more females; clonal diversity was possibly underestimated.

The TCR was taken from an adult in good health. The sequences come from peripheral blood, collected on day 0 of AZD1222 vaccination. The chain combines TRBV3-1 (or the pseudogene TRBV3-2) with TRBJ2-7, with D tentatively TRBD1 or TRBD2 (6 bases each). CDR3 nucleotide sequence: TGTGCCAGCAGCCCGAAGTCCACCAGGGGAGGCTACGAGCAGTACTTC. Translated: CASSPKSTRGGYEQYF.